This T cell receptor beta chain is from a study of T-cell reconstitution after alpha-beta-depleted transplantation in children. Study results and limitations: Several hundred rapidly expanded clones from non-depleted graft cells reportedly supplied alpha-beta T cells about two months post-transplant. When one year had passed after transplant, most T-cell counts and diversity came from newly produced T cells.

TCRbeta library preparation incorporated unique molecular identifiers. TCRdb processed the PCR reads anew with MiXCR; each CDR3 protein has one entry. Among a few hundred thousand distinct CDR3 sequences, 27% were seen once, and the ten largest hold around 36%. Trimming pared 5 bases from V and 9 bases from J, leaving 17 bases between. Germline CDR1 reads SQVTM; CDR2 reads ANQGSEA. The CDR3 spans 13 residues. In this sample, this clonotype turned up once. Its antigen is not known. The input for sequencing was PBMCs, taken before TCRalphabeta/CD19-depleted stem cell transplant. The chain carries TRBV29-1 and TRBJ2-1; unclear D gene. The TCR was taken from a boy under two years old with Wiskott-Aldrich syndrome, due to receive a stem cell transplant. The CDR3 here is CSVLVLGSGEQFF. CDR3 DNA: TGCAGCGTTTTGGTCCTAGGGTCCGGTGAGCAGTTCTTC.